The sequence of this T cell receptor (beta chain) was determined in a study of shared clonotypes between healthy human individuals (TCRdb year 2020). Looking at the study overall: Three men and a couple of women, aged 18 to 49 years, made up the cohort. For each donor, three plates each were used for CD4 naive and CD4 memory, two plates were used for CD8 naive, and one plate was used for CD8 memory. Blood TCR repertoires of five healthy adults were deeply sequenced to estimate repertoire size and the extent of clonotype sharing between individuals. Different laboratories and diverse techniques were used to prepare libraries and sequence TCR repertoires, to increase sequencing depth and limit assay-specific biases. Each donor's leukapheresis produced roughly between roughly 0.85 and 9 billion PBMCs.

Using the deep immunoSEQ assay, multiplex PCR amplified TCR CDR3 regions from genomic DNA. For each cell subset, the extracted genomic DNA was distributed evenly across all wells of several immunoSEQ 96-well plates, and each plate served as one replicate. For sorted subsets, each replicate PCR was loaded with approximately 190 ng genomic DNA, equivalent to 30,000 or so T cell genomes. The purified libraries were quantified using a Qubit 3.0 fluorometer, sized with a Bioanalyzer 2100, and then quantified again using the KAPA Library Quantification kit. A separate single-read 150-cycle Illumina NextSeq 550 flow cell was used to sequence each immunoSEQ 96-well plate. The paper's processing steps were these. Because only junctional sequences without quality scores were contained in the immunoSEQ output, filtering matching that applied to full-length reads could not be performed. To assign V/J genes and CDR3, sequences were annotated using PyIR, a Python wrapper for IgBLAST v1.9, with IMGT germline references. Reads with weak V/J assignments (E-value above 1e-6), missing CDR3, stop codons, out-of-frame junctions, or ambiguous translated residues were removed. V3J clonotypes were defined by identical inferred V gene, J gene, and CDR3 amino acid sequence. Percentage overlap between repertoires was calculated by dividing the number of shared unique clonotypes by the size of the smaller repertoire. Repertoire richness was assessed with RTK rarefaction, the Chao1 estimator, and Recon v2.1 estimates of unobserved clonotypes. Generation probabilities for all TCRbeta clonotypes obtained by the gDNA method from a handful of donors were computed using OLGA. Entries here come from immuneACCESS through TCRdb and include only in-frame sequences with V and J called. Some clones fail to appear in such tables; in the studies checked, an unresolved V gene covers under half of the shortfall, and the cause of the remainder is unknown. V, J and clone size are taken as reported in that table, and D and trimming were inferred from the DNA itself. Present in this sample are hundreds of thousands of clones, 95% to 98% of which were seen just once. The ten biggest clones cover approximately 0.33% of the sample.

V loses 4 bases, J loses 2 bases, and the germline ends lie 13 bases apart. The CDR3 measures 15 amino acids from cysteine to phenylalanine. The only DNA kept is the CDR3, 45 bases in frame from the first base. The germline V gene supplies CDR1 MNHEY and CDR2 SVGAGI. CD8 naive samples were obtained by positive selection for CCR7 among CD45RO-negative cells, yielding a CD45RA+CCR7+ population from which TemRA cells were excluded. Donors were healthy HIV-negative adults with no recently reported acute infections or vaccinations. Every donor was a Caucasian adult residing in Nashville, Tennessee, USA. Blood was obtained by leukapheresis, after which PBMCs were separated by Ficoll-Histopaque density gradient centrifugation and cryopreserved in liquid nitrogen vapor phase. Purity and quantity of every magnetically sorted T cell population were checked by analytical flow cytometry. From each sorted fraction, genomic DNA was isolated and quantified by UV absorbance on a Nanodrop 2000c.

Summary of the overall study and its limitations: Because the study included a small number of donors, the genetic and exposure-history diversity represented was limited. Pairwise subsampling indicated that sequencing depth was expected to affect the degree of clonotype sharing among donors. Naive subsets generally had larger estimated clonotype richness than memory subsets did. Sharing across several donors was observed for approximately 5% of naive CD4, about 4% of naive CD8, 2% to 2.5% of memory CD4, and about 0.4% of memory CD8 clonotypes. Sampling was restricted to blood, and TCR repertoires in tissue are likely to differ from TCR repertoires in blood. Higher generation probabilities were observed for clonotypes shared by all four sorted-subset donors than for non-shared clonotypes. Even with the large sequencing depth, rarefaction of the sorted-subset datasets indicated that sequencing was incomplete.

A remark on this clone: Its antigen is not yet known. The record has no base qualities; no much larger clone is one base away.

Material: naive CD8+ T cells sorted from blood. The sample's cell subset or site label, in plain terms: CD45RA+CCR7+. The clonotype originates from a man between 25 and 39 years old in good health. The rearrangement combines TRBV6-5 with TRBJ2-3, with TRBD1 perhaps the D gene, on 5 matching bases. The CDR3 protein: CASSWGTDFTDTQYF. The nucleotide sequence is TGTGCCAGCAGTTGGGGCACAGACTTCACAGATACGCAGTATTTT.